The present T cell receptor (beta chain) was sequenced within a study of T cell responses to AZD1222 COVID-19 vaccine. Assay used: immunoSEQ multiplex PCR; TCRdb lists only in-frame clones, some missing. The sample includes tens of thousands of clones, about 83% of them seen just once. CDR1 and CDR2 (germline): MNHNS, SASEGT. V was clipped by 2 bases and J by 8 bases; unmatched bases: 9. The CDR3 sequence is 16 residues long. Source: peripheral blood, taken on day 0 of AZD1222 vaccination. The sequence derives from an adult in good health. J is TRBJ1-6 and V is TRBV6-1; 7 bases match TRBD1. The CDR3 protein is CASSERDSRADSPLHF. CDR3 bases: TGTGCCAGCAGTGAAAGGGACAGTAGAGCGGATTCACCCCTCCACTTT.